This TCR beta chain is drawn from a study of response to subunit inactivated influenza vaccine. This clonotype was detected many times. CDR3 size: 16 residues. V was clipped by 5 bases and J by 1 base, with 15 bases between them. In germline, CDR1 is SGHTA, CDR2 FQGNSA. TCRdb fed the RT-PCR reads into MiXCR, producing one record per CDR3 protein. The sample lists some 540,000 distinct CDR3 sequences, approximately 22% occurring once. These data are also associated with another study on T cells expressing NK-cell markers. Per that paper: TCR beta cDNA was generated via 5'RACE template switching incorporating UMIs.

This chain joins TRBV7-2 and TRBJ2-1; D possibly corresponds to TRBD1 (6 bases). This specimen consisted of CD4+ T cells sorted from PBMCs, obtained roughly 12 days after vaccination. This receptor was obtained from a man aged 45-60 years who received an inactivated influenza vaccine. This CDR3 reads CASSAEGVGSYNEQFF. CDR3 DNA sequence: TGTGCCAGCAGCGCAGAGGGGGTAGGGTCCTACAATGAGCAGTTCTTC.